The 14 T cell receptor beta chains listed next were all sequenced from one sample in a study of T cells in Graves' hyperthyroidism and ophthalmopathy (dated by TCRdb to about 2019). The library was prepared using multiplex PCR. This sample was sequenced with an Illumina HiSeq 2000. Amplification of TCR beta CDR3 regions was carried out from RNA transcripts. A first-round RT-PCR of the TCR CDR3 used the HTBI primer set with the Qiagen OneStep RT-PCR kit. TCRdb reworked the public reads: Q25 trimming with fastp, MiXCR clone assembly, productive beta chains retained. Rows are combined by CDR3 protein, so each entry shows the most common genes and DNA. This sample is represented by approximately 600,000 distinct CDR3 sequences; 14% to 15% of them were singletons. Over 3.5% of the sample is in the top ten clones. Sequencing was performed on blood. The receptors were gathered from a woman aged 40 to 55 with Graves' ophthalmopathy.

This clonotype was observed many times. The CDR3 here is CASSVDGFSYEQYF. The CDR3 coding sequence is TGTGCCAGCAGCGTAGATGGATTCTCCTACGAGCAGTACTTC. The chain joins TRBV9 to TRBJ2-7; D is unresolved. CDR1 and CDR2 (germline): SGDLS, YYNGEE. The V end was cut by 0 bases, the J end by 0 bases, with 7 bases between. CDR3 length: 14 amino acids.

This clonotype was counted ten times or more. This chain connects TRBV12-3 or TRBV12-4 to TRBJ1-2; the D gene is possibly TRBD1 (5 bases). V lost 3 bases to trimming and J lost 4 bases, with 15 bases between them. The CDR3 length is 15 residues. CDR3 region: CASSLRAGELYGYTF. Here the CDR3 DNA reads TGTGCCAGCAGTTTGAGAGCGGGGGAACTCTATGGCTACACCTTC.

In its sample, this clonotype was seen many times. An end of the junction differs from the germline gene, which may be a read error. This chain joins TRBV25-1 and TRBJ1-2, with D unclear. The length of the CDR3 is 16 residues. The germline V gene has CDR1 MGHDK and CDR2 SYGVNS. The CDR3, as DNA: TGTGCCAGCAGTAACTACTTCTTAACATGGAGCCATGGCTACATCTTC. This gives the protein CASSNYFLTWSHGYIF.

Many counts were recorded for this clonotype. This sequence joins TRBV6-1 and TRBJ1-1, with D perhaps matching TRBD1 (5 bases). Germline V CDR1 and CDR2: MNHNS, SASEGT. The CDR3 is made up of 12 amino acids. With 4 bases removed from V and 7 bases from J, the gap between germline ends came to 10 bases. The CDR3 spells CASSVGPGEAFF. The CDR3 nucleotides read TGTGCCAGCAGTGTGGGGCCGGGTGAAGCTTTCTTT.

The chain employs TRBV19 and TRBJ1-1; D remains unclear. Deletions cut 10 bases from V and 3 bases from J, with 12 bases between. CDR1 and CDR2 from the germline V gene are LNHDA and SQIVND (reference sequence). The CDR3 loop spans 12 amino acids. CDR3 nucleotide sequence: TGTGCCACCAAAACCTTGTACACTGAAGCTTTCTTT. It translates to CATKTLYTEAFF. The complete variable domain, with remaining parts taken from reference TRBV19 and TRBJ1-1, reads DGGITQSPKYLFRKEGQNVTLSCEQNLNHDAMYWYRQDPGQGLRLIYYSQIVNDFQKGDIAEGYSVSREKKESFPLTVTSAQKNPTAFYLCATKTLYTEAFFGQGTRLTVV.

This clonotype was observed at least ten times. V usage is TRBV6-5 and J usage is TRBJ2-2, with D uncertain. Deletions cut 2 bases from V and 7 bases from J, with 5 bases between. CDR3 length: 12 amino acids. The germline V gene encodes CDR1 MNHEY and CDR2 SVGAGI. Here the CDR3 reads CASSYQNGELFF. DNA for the CDR3: TGTGCCAGCAGTTACCAGAACGGGGAGCTGTTTTTT.

This clonotype was recorded at least ten times. V and J are TRBV11-1 and TRBJ2-7; TRBD2 matches at 12 bases. V dropped 3 bases and J dropped 2; count of bases not matched to a gene: 5. This CDR3 is 16 amino acids long. Germline V CDR1 and CDR2: SGHAT, FQDESV (reference sequence). The CDR3 protein is CASSLELAGGPYEQYF. CDR3 nucleotides: TGTGCCAGCAGCTTGGAACTAGCGGGAGGACCCTACGAGCAGTACTTC.

The chain joins TRBV24-1 to TRBJ1-5, with 7 bases aligning to TRBD1. The CDR3 consists of 18 residues. Trimming cost V 3 bases and J 0 bases; bases outside gene matches: 10. The germline V gene has CDR1 KGHDR and CDR2 SFDVKD. CDR3 amino acids: CATSDGTASGYSNQPQHF. CDR3 DNA sequence: TGTGCCACCAGTGATGGGACAGCCTCAGGCTATAGCAATCAGCCCCAGCATTTT.

Many counts were recorded for this clonotype. The chain combines TRBV28 with TRBJ1-2; D call uncertain. Germline CDR1 reads MDHEN; CDR2 reads SYDVKM. V lost 1 base to trimming and J lost 7 bases, with 7 bases between them. The CDR3 length is 12 residues. This CDR3 is CASSLLEGGYTF. The CDR3 coding sequence is TGTGCCAGCAGTTTATTAGAGGGTGGCTACACCTTC.

This clonotype showed up many times. The chain carries TRBV7-6 and TRBJ1-1; TRBD1 might be the D (6 bases). CDR3 length equals 17 residues. Trimming left V 5 bases short and J 3 bases short, with 22 bases between. Germline V gene sequence: CDR1 SGHVS, CDR2 FNYEAQ. CDR3 amino acids: CASSPSTGLGGYTEAFF. As DNA, the CDR3 is TGTGCCAGCAGCCCTTCCACAGGGCTCGGAGGGTACACTGAAGCTTTCTTT.

In this sample, this clonotype turned up many times. The chain couples TRBV6-1 to TRBJ1-2, with D possibly TRBD1 on 6 matching bases. Per the germline V gene, CDR1 is MNHNS and CDR2 is SASEGT. CDR3 length: 12 residues. The V and J ends lost 6 bases and 6 bases respectively, with 11 bases between them. The CDR3 nucleotides read TGTGCCAGCAGCGAAACAGGGAATGGCTACACCTTC. Encoded protein: CASSETGNGYTF.

This clonotype showed up many times. This sequence joins TRBV6-1 and TRBJ2-5, with TRBD1 matching 7 bases. The CDR3 loop spans 14 amino acids. CDR1 is MNHNS, CDR2 SASEGT, per germline. The trim removed 0 bases at V and 2 bases at J, leaving 0 bases unmatched. The CDR3 region has the DNA TGTGCCAGCAGTGAAGCGGGACAGCAAGAGACCCAGTACTTC. It specifies CASSEAGQQETQYF.

V and J are TRBV3-1 and TRBJ2-4; D gene ambiguous. In germline, CDR1 is LGHDT, CDR2 YNNKEL (reference sequence). This CDR3 contains 13 residues. V was cut by 2 bases and J by 3 bases, with 5 bases left in between. CDR3 protein: CASSQNSKNIQYF. CDR3 coding DNA: TGTGCCAGCAGCCAAAACAGCAAAAACATTCAGTACTTC.

At least ten counts were recorded for this clonotype. The rearrangement links TRBV7-9 to TRBJ2-7, with 9 bases fitting TRBD1. The CDR3 has 13 residues. Germline-derived CDR1 and CDR2 are SEHNR and FQNEAQ (reference sequence). The trim removed 11 bases at V and 1 base at J, leaving 6 bases unmatched. The CDR3 DNA follows: TGTGCCGGAGAGGGACAGGGATCCTACGAGCAGTACTTC. This gives the protein CAGEGQGSYEQYF. Full variable domain (outside the CDR3, taken from reference TRBV7-9 and TRBJ2-7): DTGVSQNPRHKITKRGQNVTFRCDPISEHNRLYWYRQTLGQGPEFLTYFQNEAQLEKSRLLSDRFSAERPKGSFSTLEIQRTEQGDSAMYLCAGEGQGSYEQYFGPGTRLTVT.